These 32 T cell receptor beta chains share one sample of origin, sequenced in a study of blood T cell repertoires in COVID-19 (dated by TCRdb to 2019 to 2021). The library was generated by the immunoSEQ multiplex PCR assay. Here the immuneACCESS table is served through TCRdb, limited to in-frame sequences with V and J called. Missing clones are a known gap in these copies; in checked studies unresolved V genes cover under half, and the rest lacks a known reason. In this sample the table shows around 130,000 clones, around three quarters of which occur a single time. In total, the top ten clones hold 9.5% to 14% of the sample. The sample consisted of peripheral blood. All receptors derive from a human donor in a cohort sampled during active COVID-19.

There are a few counts of this clone. The V gene is TRBV5-1, the J gene TRBJ1-5; D gene unclear. The ends were cut back, 0 bases at V and 3 bases at J, with 4 bases in the middle. The CDR3 extends over 13 amino acids. From germline, CDR1 is SGHRS and CDR2 YFSETQ. CDR3 amino acids: CASSLDNNQPQHF. In DNA form, the CDR3 reads TGCGCCAGCAGCTTGGACAACAATCAGCCCCAGCATTTT.

The chain links TRBV5-1 to TRBJ2-7; D perhaps matches TRBD2 (6 bases). The CDR3 is 14 amino acids. Trimming removed 4 bases at V and 3 bases at J, with 14 bases between. Germline CDR1 SGHRS, CDR2 YFSETQ. CDR3 sequence: CASSLEEGYYEQYF. The CDR3 DNA reads as TGCGCCAGCAGCCTCGAGGAGGGTTACTACGAGCAGTACTTC.

A few counts support this clone. This chain connects TRBV19 to TRBJ1-2, with D unclear. Per the germline V gene, CDR1 is LNHDA and CDR2 is SQIVND (reference sequence). The CDR3 contains 13 residues. With 7 bases removed from V and 6 bases from J, the gap between germline ends came to 15 bases. CDR3 DNA sequence: TGTGCCAGTAACGGCAGGTTAGACGATGGCTACACCTTC. Protein sequence: CASNGRLDDGYTF. The variable domain in full, with the rest retrieved from reference TRBV19 and TRBJ1-2, is DGGITQSPKYLFRKEGQNVTLSCEQNLNHDAMYWYRQDPGQGLRLIYYSQIVNDFQKGDIAEGYSVSREKKESFPLTVTSAQKNPTAFYLCASNGRLDDGYTFGSGTRLTVV.

The chain has TRBV14 and TRBJ2-2; TRBD1 aligns across 9 bases. V lost 4 bases and J lost 8; bases outside the gene matches: 5. The CDR3 loop spans 14 amino acids. Germline V gene lookup returns CDR1 SGHDN and CDR2 FVKESK. CDR3 sequence reads: CASSLYRGLGELFF. CDR3 nucleotides: TGTGCCAGCAGCCTATACAGGGGGCTGGGGGAGCTGTTTTTT.

The rearrangement uses TRBV5-5 and TRBJ2-5; TRBD1 might be the D (6 bases). Looked up from germline, CDR1 is SGHKS and CDR2 is YYEKEE (reference sequence). Between the trimmed V and J ends, which lost 4 bases and 5 bases, there was a span of 12 bases. This CDR3 has 13 residues. As DNA, the CDR3 is TGTGCCAGCAGCCCCGAGGGGGTTGAGACCCAGTACTTC. This codes for CASSPEGVETQYF.

The chain is built from TRBV6-5 and TRBJ2-7, with D possibly matching TRBD1 (6 bases). Trimming pared 2 bases from V and 2 bases from J, leaving 16 bases between. The CDR3 covers 16 residues. The germline CDR1 and CDR2 sequences are MNHEY and SVGAGI. CDR3 protein: CASSYDGAGTPYEQYF. The CDR3 nucleotides are TGTGCCAGCAGTTACGATGGTGCAGGGACACCCTACGAGCAGTACTTC.

The chain carries TRBV9 and TRBJ1-2, with 7 nucleotides matching TRBD1. The CDR3 runs 14 residues. J lost 6 bases, V lost 0 bases, and 5 bases had no gene match. Germline V gives CDR1 SGDLS, CDR2 YYNGEE. CDR3 nucleotide sequence: TGTGCCAGCAGCGTAGACAGGGGAAGTGATGGCTACACCTTC. It is translated as CASSVDRGSDGYTF.

V is TRBV10-3 and J is TRBJ2-3; tentative D call: TRBD2 (6 bases). V was pared by 2 bases and J by 0 bases, with 6 bases between. Per germline, CDR1 ENHRY and CDR2 SYGVKD. CDR3 length: 14 residues. The CDR3 here is CAISERGSTDTQYF. In DNA form, the CDR3 reads TGTGCCATCAGTGAGCGGGGGAGCACAGATACGCAGTATTTT.

The V gene is TRBV15, the J gene TRBJ1-3; no firm D call. CDR1 is LNHNV, CDR2 YYDKDF, per germline (reference sequence). Trimming shortened V by 5 bases and J by 0 bases, and 11 bases separated the two germline ends. This CDR3 spans 15 amino acids. The CDR3 DNA reads TGTGCCACCAGCTTTGATGTGAGCTCTGGAAACACCATATATTTT. Its translation: CATSFDVSSGNTIYF.

The chain combines TRBV28 with TRBJ2-7, with 7 bases aligning to TRBD1. Per germline, CDR1 MDHEN and CDR2 SYDVKM. The trim removed 6 bases at V and 0 bases at J, leaving 11 bases unmatched. There are 16 residues in the CDR3. The CDR3 spells CASRLRQGRISYEQYF. CDR3 nucleotide sequence: TGTGCCAGCAGGCTAAGACAGGGTAGAATCTCCTACGAGCAGTACTTC. Full variable domain (outside the CDR3, taken from reference TRBV28 and TRBJ2-7): DVKVTQSSRYLVKRTGEKVFLECVQDMDHENMFWYRQDPGLGLRLIYFSYDVKMKEKGDIPEGYSVSREKKERFSLILESASTNQTSMYLCASRLRQGRISYEQYFGPGTRLTVT.

This rearrangement joins TRBV5-6 to TRBJ2-5; 7 bases match TRBD1. CDR3 size: 14 residues. V lost 4 bases to trimming and J lost 5 bases; unmatched junction nucleotides: 8. From germline, CDR1 is SGHDT and CDR2 YYEEEE. The DNA for the CDR3 is TGTGCCAGCAGCGGACAACAGGGGAGTGAGACCCAGTACTTC. Translating it yields CASSGQQGSETQYF. The full variable domain, completed using reference TRBV5-6 and TRBJ2-5, is DAGVTQSPTHLIKTRGQQVTLRCSPKSGHDTVSWYQQALGQGPQFIFQYYEEEERQRGNFPDRFSGHQFPNYSSELNVNALLLGDSALYLCASSGQQGSETQYFGPGTRLLVL.

This chain links TRBV7-9 with TRBJ2-5; the match to TRBD2 covers 11 bases. V shed 5 bases and J 1 base; nucleotides not matched to a gene: 3. Germline lookup yields CDR1 SEHNR and CDR2 FQNEAQ (reference sequence). This CDR3 is 15 amino acids long. The CDR3 DNA reads as TGTGCCAGCAGCGCGGGACTAGCGGTCCAAGAGACCCAGTACTTC. This encodes CASSAGLAVQETQYF.

The sample holds a few counts of this clone. The chain combines TRBV25-1 with TRBJ1-6, with 8 bases matching TRBD1. Germline trimming cut 7 bases from V and 5 bases from J; bases unmatched to any gene: 10. The CDR3 is made up of 16 amino acids. Germline assignment: CDR1 MGHDK and CDR2 SYGVNS. The CDR3: CASNPDRGNDNSPLHF. CDR3 coding DNA: TGTGCCAGCAACCCAGACAGGGGAAATGATAATTCACCCCTCCACTTT.

V gene TRBV5-4 combines with J gene TRBJ1-2; D unresolved. Germline assignment: CDR1 SGHNT and CDR2 YYREEE (reference sequence). The length of the CDR3 is 13 residues. V lost 4 bases to trimming and J lost 5 bases, with 12 bases between them. CDR3: CASSTGSPYGYTF. DNA for the CDR3: TGTGCCAGCAGCACCGGGAGCCCATATGGCTACACCTTC.

The chain recombines TRBV4-1 with TRBJ2-7, with TRBD1 matching over 7 bases. CDR3 length: 15 amino acids. Looked up from germline, CDR1 is MGHRA and CDR2 is YSYEKL. V trimming: 1 base; J trimming: 4 bases; junction bases outside the gene matches: 7. In nucleotides, the CDR3 is TGCGCCAGCAGCCAAGGGGAGAGCAGGGGGTACGAGCAGTACTTC. Protein: CASSQGESRGYEQYF.

The chain has TRBV10-2 and TRBJ1-2; perhaps TRBD1 as D (6 bases). The germline V gene encodes CDR1 WSHSY and CDR2 SAAADI. The V and J ends lost 2 bases and 7 bases respectively, with 14 bases between them. This CDR3 comprises 14 residues. The CDR3 DNA is TGCGCCAGCAGTGAGACCACAGGGTCGGCTGGCTACACCTTC. Translation: CASSETTGSAGYTF.

This sequence joins TRBV27 and TRBJ2-3; possibly TRBD1 for D (5 bases). From germline, CDR1 is MNHEY and CDR2 SMNVEV (reference sequence). Trimming removed 1 base at V and 1 base at J, with 9 bases between. The CDR3 contains 15 residues. CDR3 residues: CASSLLDSRTDTQYF. Here the CDR3 DNA reads TGTGCCAGCAGTTTATTAGACAGTCGCACAGATACGCAGTATTTT.

The gene calls are TRBV7-2 and TRBJ2-1; 13 bases align to TRBD2. Germline V gene data show CDR1 as SGHTA and CDR2 as FQGNSA. V lost 6 bases and J lost 6; bases outside the gene matches: 11. The CDR3 is 17 amino acids. The CDR3 DNA reads TGTGCCAGCAGTCTACTAGCGGGGGGGCGGCTTGTCAATGAGCAGTTCTTC. It is translated as CASSLLAGGRLVNEQFF. The whole variable domain, remainder taken from reference TRBV7-2 and TRBJ2-1, is GAGVSQSPSNKVTEKGKDVELRCDPISGHTALYWYRQSLGQGLEFLIYFQGNSAPDKSGLPSDRFSAERTGGSVSTLTIQRTQQEDSAVYLCASSLLAGGRLVNEQFFGPGTRLTVL.

J is TRBJ1-4 and V is TRBV7-9, with TRBD1 as a possible D gene (5 bases). Germline CDR1 is SEHNR and CDR2 is FQNEAQ (reference sequence). V dropped 5 bases and J dropped 4 bases, with 11 bases sitting between them. This CDR3 is 14 amino acids long. CDR3 sequence reads: CASSATANNEKLFF. In DNA form, the CDR3 reads TGTGCCAGCAGCGCGACAGCTAATAATGAAAAACTGTTTTTT.

This sequence joins TRBV27 and TRBJ1-6, with 8 positions matching TRBD1. The junction had 7 bases not matched to a gene; V was cut back by 0 bases and J by 0 bases. CDR1 is MNHEY and CDR2 is SMNVEV in the germline V gene (reference sequence). CDR3 length equals 19 residues. The CDR3 loop is CASSLSRRQGASYNSPLHF. CDR3 DNA sequence: TGTGCCAGCAGTTTATCGAGAAGGCAGGGGGCCTCCTATAATTCACCCCTCCACTTT.

This clone was found a few times. The rearrangement uses TRBV18 and TRBJ1-2, with 9 nucleotides matching TRBD1. The CDR3 has 13 amino acids. The J segment lost 7 bases and the V segment lost 5 bases, leaving 5 bases of the junction unmatched. In germline, CDR1 is KGHSH, CDR2 LQKENI. Here the CDR3 reads CASSTGTGSGYTF. DNA for the CDR3: TGTGCCAGCTCAACCGGGACAGGGAGTGGCTACACCTTC.

The V call is TRBV4-2, the J call TRBJ2-5; TRBD1 might be the D (6 bases). Germline-derived CDR1 and CDR2 are LGHNA and YNFKEQ. CDR3 size: 15 residues. V lost 4 bases, J lost 5 bases, and 17 bases lay in between. CDR3 coding DNA: TGTGCCAGCAGCCTCCTACAGGGCCAAGGGGAGACCCAGTACTTC. It yields the protein CASSLLQGQGETQYF.

The rearrangement uses TRBV19 and TRBJ2-7; D ambiguous. CDR1 and CDR2 (germline): LNHDA, SQIVND (reference sequence). The V gene lost 4 bases and the J gene lost 9 bases, with 13 bases spanning the gap. This CDR3 is built from 12 residues. CDR3 in DNA: TGTGCCAGTAGTACCCAAGGCGGCGTGCAGTACTTC. It encodes CASSTQGGVQYF.

The rearrangement links TRBV7-8 to TRBJ2-2, with D possibly being TRBD2 (6 bases). The CDR3 spans 15 residues. The germline gives CDR1 SGHVS, CDR2 FQNEAQ. Trimming pared 5 bases from V and 7 bases from J, leaving 17 bases between. The CDR3 region has the DNA TGTGCCAGCAGCCTCCGGGAGACTAAGCTCGGGGAGCTGTTTTTT. Encoded protein: CASSLRETKLGELFF.

V usage is TRBV10-2 and J usage is TRBJ1-2; no definite D call. CDR3 length equals 14 residues. V was trimmed by 0 bases and J by 1 base, leaving 6 bases between them. Germline values: CDR1 WSHSY, CDR2 SAAADI. CDR3 in amino acids: CASSESTLNYGYTF. CDR3 DNA: TGCGCCAGCAGTGAGTCGACACTTAACTATGGCTACACCTTC.

The genes are TRBV2 and TRBJ2-5, with 8 bases identical to TRBD1. Losses at the gene ends were 6 bases for V and 5 bases for J; bases not matched to a gene: 2. The CDR3 has 12 amino acids. CDR1 is SNHLY and CDR2 is FYNNEI in the germline V gene. This chain's CDR3 is CASRGDRETQYF. The CDR3 DNA is TGTGCCAGCAGGGGGGACAGGGAGACCCAGTACTTC.

This chain uses TRBV6-5 with TRBJ1-1; TRBD1 agrees at 7 bases. Per germline, CDR1 MNHEY and CDR2 SVGAGI. CDR3 length equals 14 residues. The J segment lost 2 bases and the V segment lost 5 bases, leaving 5 bases of the junction unmatched. CDR3 sequence reads: CASSPGQTNTEAFF. The CDR3 DNA follows: TGTGCCAGCAGTCCGGGACAGACAAACACTGAAGCTTTCTTT.

The chain uses TRBV6-5 and TRBJ2-5, with D perhaps TRBD2 (5 bases). This CDR3 has 15 amino acids. In germline, CDR1 is MNHEY, CDR2 SVGAGI. With 6 bases removed from V and 0 bases from J, the gap between germline ends came to 14 bases. The DNA for the CDR3 is TGTGCCAGCAGCGGACTTACAGCGTACCAAGAGACCCAGTACTTC. The encoded protein is CASSGLTAYQETQYF.

This rearrangement joins TRBV20-1 to TRBJ1-4; D is unresolved. Trimming took off 3 bases at V and 7 bases at J, with 18 bases between the two ends. Germline V gene lookup returns CDR1 DFQATT and CDR2 SNEGSKA (reference sequence). The CDR3 has 15 residues. CDR3 sequence reads: CSASNREGRPEKLFF. CDR3 DNA sequence: TGCAGTGCTAGTAATCGAGAGGGCCGACCTGAAAAACTGTTTTTT.

This CDR3 reads CASSLDIGQFGTDTQYF. DNA for the CDR3: TGTGCCAGCAGCTTAGATATTGGACAGTTCGGCACAGATACGCAGTATTTT. The chain employs TRBV7-9 and TRBJ2-3; a weak D match, TRBD1 (6 bases). This CDR3 is 17 amino acids long. Germline assignment: CDR1 SEHNR and CDR2 FQNEAQ (reference sequence). Trimming pared 1 base from V and 1 base from J, leaving 15 bases between.

J is TRBJ2-7 and V is TRBV30; 11 nucleotides line up with TRBD2. The CDR3 loop spans 14 amino acids. The germline CDR1 and CDR2 sequences are GTSNPN and SVGIG (reference sequence). The trim removed 4 bases at V and 5 bases at J, leaving 7 bases unmatched. The CDR3 loop reads CAWTRLAGSHEQYF. CDR3 DNA: TGTGCCTGGACCCGACTAGCGGGGTCCCACGAGCAGTACTTC. The full variable domain, completed using reference TRBV30 and TRBJ2-7, is SQTIHQWPATLVQPVGSPLSLECTVEGTSNPNLYWYRQAAGRGLQLLFYSVGIGQISSEVPQNLSASRPQDRQFILSSKKLLLSDSGFYLCAWTRLAGSHEQYFGPGTRLTVT.

The chain employs TRBV3-1 (or the pseudogene TRBV3-2) and TRBJ2-7; perhaps TRBD1 as D (5 bases). The CDR3 is 17 residues long. V lost 1 base and J lost 0, with 16 bases in between. Germline V lookup: CDR1 LGHDT, CDR2 YNNKEL (reference sequence). The CDR3 loop reads CASSQAPQAPLSYEQYF. The CDR3 coding sequence is TGTGCCAGCAGCCAAGCCCCACAGGCCCCCCTCTCCTACGAGCAGTACTTC.